Following are 21 T cell receptor beta chains from one sample sequenced in a study of T cell repertoires in aging, cancer and after chemotherapy. TRB rearrangements spanning V, D and J were amplified using mixed TRB-A/B primers. MiXCR, applied by TCRdb to the multiplex PCR reads, yields one record per CDR3 protein. The sample yields roughly 850 distinct CDR3 sequences, approximately 25% seen once. The template was genomic DNA from peripheral blood, not RNA. The sample comprised blood. These TCRs come from a human donor with a blood cancer.

The chain links TRBV7-9 to TRBJ2-7; the D gene could be TRBD1 or TRBD2 (5 bases each). V was cut by 1 base and J by 0 bases, with 16 bases left in between. The CDR3 loop spans 17 amino acids. From germline, CDR1 is SEHNR and CDR2 FQNEAQ (reference sequence). CDR3 amino acids: CASSLVTSRGSSYEQYF. The CDR3 DNA reads TGTGCCAGCAGCTTAGTTACCTCCCGGGGCAGCTCCTACGAGCAGTACTTC.

In its sample, this clonotype ranks as large (0.1 to 1%). The J gene is TRBJ2-3, the V gene TRBV7-6, with 8 positions matching TRBD2. The length of the CDR3 is 15 residues. CDR1 is SGHVS and CDR2 is FNYEAQ in the germline V gene. Germline trimming cut 2 bases from V and 2 bases from J; bases unmatched to any gene: 3. The CDR3, as DNA: TGTGCCAGCAGCTTAACGGGGGGGGACACAGATACGCAGTATTTT. This gives the protein CASSLTGGDTDTQYF.

A note on this clonotype: A read error may be the cause here, since a much bigger clone is one base away. The V gene is TRBV4-2, the J gene TRBJ2-1; D remains unclear. The CDR3 has 12 residues. The V gene lost 6 bases and the J gene lost 7 bases, with 10 bases spanning the gap. Germline V gene sequence: CDR1 LGHNA, CDR2 YNFKEQ. The CDR3 sequence: CASRYNRNEQFF. The CDR3 bases are TGTGCCAGCAGATATAACCGGAATGAGCAGTTCTTC.

This clonotype has a handful of counts. V and J are TRBV28 and TRBJ2-5; maybe TRBD2 (6 bases). The CDR3 extends over 14 amino acids. Germline V lookup: CDR1 MDHEN, CDR2 SYDVKM. V was cut by 7 bases and J by 6 bases, with 18 bases left in between. As DNA, the CDR3 is TGTGCCAGCACTCCCGGAGGGCAAAGAAAGACCCAGTACTTC. Translated, it gives CASTPGGQRKTQYF.

This clonotype is labeled medium-sized. J is TRBJ2-3 and V is TRBV5-1, with D uncertain. Germline loops: CDR1 SGHRS, CDR2 YFSETQ. Trimming took 5 bases from V and 3 from J, leaving 7 bases between them. CDR3 length: 12 amino acids. This CDR3 is CASRKGTDTQYF. In DNA form, the CDR3 reads TGCGCCAGCAGAAAGGGTACAGATACGCAGTATTTT.

This clonotype rates as medium-sized. The chain recombines TRBV12-3 or TRBV12-4 with TRBJ2-1, with 10 nucleotides matching TRBD2. CDR3 length: 15 residues. V lost 3 bases, J lost 7 bases, and 6 bases stayed unmatched. CDR3 in amino acids: CASSFLAGVKNEQFF. CDR3 DNA sequence: TGTGCCAGCAGTTTTCTAGCGGGAGTCAAGAATGAGCAGTTCTTC.

In its sample, this clonotype is large. The genes are TRBV5-4 and TRBJ2-3; 8 bases line up with TRBD2. The CDR3 contains 15 residues. The ends lost 5 bases at V and 4 bases at J; junction bases unmatched: 9. In germline, CDR1 is SGHNT, CDR2 YYREEE (reference sequence). CDR3 DNA sequence: TGTGCCAGCAGAGTAAGGGCGGGAGGAGCAGATACGCAGTATTTT. This encodes CASRVRAGGADTQYF.

By share, this clonotype counts as large. This rearrangement joins TRBV7-9 to TRBJ2-1; no definite D call. This CDR3 is 11 amino acids long. Trimming cost V 3 bases and J 8 bases, with 5 bases left between them. Germline loops: CDR1 SEHNR, CDR2 FQNEAQ (reference sequence). The CDR3 DNA follows: TGTGCCAGCAGCTTTCTGCATGAGCAGTTCTTC. This sequence encodes CASSFLHEQFF.

This clonotype was observed a single time. V is TRBV6-1 and J is TRBJ2-1; 11 nucleotides agree with TRBD2. The CDR3 has 15 amino acids. The trim removed 8 bases at V and 6 bases at J, leaving 9 bases unmatched. CDR1 MNHNS and CDR2 SASEGT come from the germline V gene. The CDR3 sequence: CASRIAGGIGNEQFF. CDR3 sequence (DNA): TGTGCCAGCCGGATAGCGGGAGGGATTGGCAATGAGCAGTTCTTC.

The chain has TRBV7-2 and TRBJ2-7, with 10 bases lining up with TRBD2. Looked up from germline, CDR1 is SGHTA and CDR2 is FQGNSA. With 5 bases clipped from V and 0 bases from J, the junction kept 7 bases outside the gene matches. CDR3 size: 16 residues. CDR3 amino acids: CASSRGLAESSYEQYF. CDR3 in DNA: TGTGCCAGCAGCCGCGGACTAGCGGAAAGCTCCTACGAGCAGTACTTC.

By share, this clonotype ranks as large. This chain links TRBV27 with TRBJ2-6; unclear D gene. V was trimmed by 3 bases and J by 3 bases, leaving 3 bases between them. The CDR3 extends over 13 amino acids. Germline V CDR1 and CDR2: MNHEY, SMNVEV (reference sequence). CDR3 protein: CASSFVGANVLTF. The CDR3 DNA reads as TGTGCCAGCAGTTTTGTTGGGGCCAACGTCCTGACTTTC.

This rearrangement joins TRBV6-1 to TRBJ2-3, with 7 bases matching TRBD2. This CDR3 contains 17 residues. V was clipped by 8 bases and J by 0 bases; unmatched bases: 14. Germline V lookup: CDR1 MNHNS, CDR2 SASEGT. CDR3 nucleotide sequence: TGTGCCAGCCTCAAGGGTGGAGGGAGGGATAGCACAGATACGCAGTATTTT. It is translated as CASLKGGGRDSTDTQYF.

This clonotype is labeled medium-sized. The CDR3: CASSLEETQYF. The CDR3 DNA sequence: TGCGCCAGCAGCTTGGAAGAGACCCAGTACTTC. V gene TRBV5-1 combines with J gene TRBJ2-5; D not resolved. CDR1 SGHRS and CDR2 YFSETQ come from the germline V gene. This CDR3 is built from 11 residues. Trimming shortened V by 0 bases and J by 3 bases, and 0 bases separated the two germline ends.

This chain links TRBV20-1 with TRBJ1-2; D is perhaps TRBD1 (6 bases). V was cut by 5 bases and J by 5 bases, with 15 bases left in between. CDR1 is DFQATT and CDR2 is SNEGSKA in the germline V gene (reference sequence). CDR3 length: 13 amino acids. In nucleotides, the CDR3 is TGCAGTGCTGGTCTGGGGGGCGAGTATGGCTACACCTTC. Translation: CSAGLGGEYGYTF.

Sample share makes this clonotype medium-sized (0.01 to 0.1%). V is TRBV5-1 and J is TRBJ2-1, with D perhaps TRBD1 or TRBD2 (5 bases each). The germline V gene has CDR1 SGHRS and CDR2 YFSETQ. Trimming shortened V by 0 bases and J by 10 bases, and 14 bases separated the two germline ends. The CDR3 spans 14 residues. CDR3 loop: CASSLGGDPGEQFF. CDR3 bases: TGCGCCAGCAGCTTGGGAGGGGACCCTGGGGAGCAGTTCTTC.

This clonotype is termed medium-sized. As DNA, the CDR3 is TGTGCCAGCAGTTTAACGGGACAGGGAGATGAAAAACTGTTTTTT. Translation gives CASSLTGQGDEKLFF. The V and J genes are TRBV27 and TRBJ1-4; 9 nucleotides agree with TRBD1. CDR3 length equals 15 residues. Germline CDR1 and CDR2: MNHEY and SMNVEV (reference sequence). With 2 bases clipped from V and 6 bases from J, the junction kept 4 bases outside the gene matches.

This clonotype was recorded once. The junction and the germline gene differ at one end; a read error may be behind it. The chain employs TRBV4-3 and TRBJ1-6; no reliable D call. Per germline, CDR1 LGHNA and CDR2 YSLEER. CDR3 length: 15 residues. Here the CDR3 DNA reads TGTGCCAGCAGCCAAGTGTATGGGGTTAGGTCACCCCTCCACTTT. This codes for CASSQVYGVRSPLHF.

The chain employs TRBV5-1 and TRBJ2-7; 8 bases line up with TRBD1. Germline V CDR1 and CDR2: SGHRS, YFSETQ. The J segment lost 3 bases and the V segment lost 2 bases, leaving 4 bases of the junction unmatched. This CDR3 comprises 14 residues. This CDR3 reads CASSFSGGGYEQYF. The CDR3 region has the DNA TGCGCCAGCAGCTTTTCAGGGGGCGGCTACGAGCAGTACTTC.

In its sample, this clonotype was seen a few times. The chain has TRBV4-1 and TRBJ2-3; tentatively, D is TRBD2 (6 bases). Trimming removed 0 bases at V and 6 bases at J, with 16 bases between. Germline values: CDR1 MGHRA, CDR2 YSYEKL. There are 16 residues in the CDR3. In DNA form, the CDR3 reads TGCGCCAGCAGCCAAGAGCACCCGTCGGGGGTGGATACGCAGTATTTT. Its translation is CASSQEHPSGVDTQYF.

This sequence joins TRBV20-1 and TRBJ2-7; D is uncertain. The germline gives CDR1 DFQATT, CDR2 SNEGSKA (reference sequence). The CDR3 contains 13 residues. The germline V and J ends were trimmed by 3 bases and 1 base, with 10 bases remaining between them. The chain's CDR3 is CSASSGRSYEQYF. The DNA for the CDR3 is TGCAGTGCTAGTTCGGGCAGGTCCTACGAGCAGTACTTC.

This clonotype is classed as medium-sized. The genes are TRBV7-9 and TRBJ2-5; D is perhaps TRBD1 (6 bases). CDR3 length: 15 amino acids. Trimming left V 3 bases short and J 5 bases short, with 16 bases between. Germline loops: CDR1 SEHNR, CDR2 FQNEAQ (reference sequence). The CDR3 coding sequence is TGTGCCAGCAGCTTTGGTACAGGGTGGGGGGAGACCCAGTACTTC. Protein product: CASSFGTGWGETQYF.